The clone carrying this TCR beta chain has more than one count but fewer than ten. Its antigen is not identified. These data belong to a study of cytomegalovirus exposure and HLA in healthy donors. Losses at the gene ends were 4 bases for V and 8 bases for J; bases not matched to a gene: 10. Germline lookup yields CDR1 SGHDN and CDR2 FVKESK. The CDR3 spans 14 residues. Study-wide findings and caveats: Common viral pathogens seemed to be connected with several of the most significant clusters, according to a later analysis. Cytomegalovirus status was reportedly diagnosed by the classifier with high sensitivity and specificity. In a later analysis, CMV-associated beta chains were mostly HLA-associated, it appeared. One cluster of highly shared sequence variants probably arose as a sequencing artifact.

PCR was performed using 60 Vbeta and 13 Jbeta primers. Clones were read by immunoSEQ multiplex PCR, and TCRdb kept only the in-frame ones, dropping some. The top ten hold about 3% of the sample, which has about 160,000 clones, 65% to 80% seen once. The sample taken for sequencing was PBMCs. This clonotype originated in a woman aged 50 to 65 in good health and CMV-seropositive. This chain connects TRBV14 to TRBJ1-1, with 7 positions matching TRBD1. CDR3 sequence reads: CASSPDRWFGEAFF. The CDR3 coding sequence is TGTGCCAGCAGCCCGGACAGGTGGTTTGGCGAAGCTTTCTTT.